This TCR beta chain was sequenced in a study of blood T cell repertoires in COVID-19. Across the whole study: From T cells, B-cell-depleted T cells, or PBMCs came the material, which was cDNA or gDNA.

Germline assignment: CDR1 LGHNT and CDR2 FRNRAP. Trimming pared 1 base from V and 5 bases from J, leaving 14 bases between. The CDR3 runs to 15 residues. The table came from immunoSEQ multiplex PCR; TCRdb's copy has only in-frame clones and leaves some out. The data show roughly 400,000 clones, with over 75% seen just once and 1% to 1.3% held by the top ten. Sequenced material: PBMCs or T cells enriched from blood (not recorded which). The receptor was derived from a man between 25 and 39 years old who had recovered from COVID-19. The chain recombines TRBV12-5 with TRBJ2-5, with D possibly matching TRBD1 (6 bases). DNA for the CDR3: TGTGCTAGTGGTTTGGGAACAGGGCCGGTTGAGACCCAGTACTTC. Protein sequence: CASGLGTGPVETQYF.